These 27 T cell receptor beta chains were all obtained from the same sample, sequenced in a study of CD8 T cells in ankylosing spondylitis. TCRdb ran MiXCR on the 5' RACE reads and lists one entry per CDR3 protein. Among fewer than 400,000 distinct CDR3 sequences listed, 8% were seen once. Their cognate antigens are unknown. Overall study findings and caveats: Blood of patients with ankylosing spondylitis appeared to be characterized by a TCR beta motif of seven or eight highly homologous variants.

Material for sequencing was blood, either unsorted or a sorted T cell fraction (not recorded which). These receptors were taken from a male donor with ankylosing spondylitis.

V usage is TRBV18 and J usage is TRBJ2-3; TRBD2 is a possible D gene (6 bases). Per the germline V gene, CDR1 is KGHSH and CDR2 is LQKENI. There are 18 residues in the CDR3. The ends were cut back, 1 base at V and 7 bases at J, with 24 bases in the middle. CDR3 sequence: CASSPRFTGSRILYTQYF. As DNA, the CDR3 is TGTGCCAGCTCACCACGTTTTACCGGGAGCCGAATCTTGTATACGCAGTATTTT.

This clonotype has more than one count but fewer than ten. The chain links TRBV29-1 to TRBJ1-2; unclear D gene. From germline, CDR1 is SQVTM and CDR2 ANQGSEA. Trimming left V 3 bases short and J 7 bases short, with 18 bases between. The CDR3 extends over 14 amino acids. The CDR3 DNA reads as TGCAGCGTTGAGGCAGGCGGATCCGTCGGTGGCTACACCTTC. This codes for CSVEAGGSVGGYTF.

This clonotype was recorded a few times. This chain connects TRBV28 to TRBJ1-5; 8 positions match TRBD1. This CDR3 has 15 amino acids. Per germline, CDR1 MDHEN and CDR2 SYDVKM. Unmatched junction bases numbered 8, after V lost 7 bases and J lost 3 bases. DNA of the CDR3: TGTGCCAGCAACCCGGGACAGGCCAACAATCAGCCCCAGCATTTT. It specifies CASNPGQANNQPQHF.

This clonotype was counted at least ten times. This rearrangement joins TRBV10-3 to TRBJ2-2; 9 nucleotides align to TRBD1. The CDR3 extends over 15 amino acids. After removal of 4 bases from V and 5 bases from J, the junction contained 5 bases not matched to a gene. Germline CDR1 ENHRY, CDR2 SYGVKD. In DNA form, the CDR3 reads TGTGCCATCAGTGTTTCGGACAGGGGAACCGGGGAGCTGTTTTTT. This sequence encodes CAISVSDRGTGELFF.

In its sample, this clonotype was seen a few times. This chain uses TRBV20-1 with TRBJ1-1; tentative D call: TRBD1 (6 bases). CDR1 is DFQATT and CDR2 is SNEGSKA in the germline V gene (reference sequence). V gave up 5 bases and J gave up 0 bases, with 16 bases separating them. The CDR3 covers 15 residues. The DNA for the CDR3 is TGCAGTGCTTTACAGGGTAACCCCATGAACACTGAAGCTTTCTTT. Translation: CSALQGNPMNTEAFF.

This clonotype appeared a few times. J is TRBJ1-1 and V is TRBV5-1; no clear D gene. CDR1 is SGHRS, CDR2 YFSETQ, per germline. The ends were cut back, 4 bases at V and 1 base at J, with 11 bases in the middle. This CDR3 is 14 amino acids long. CDR3 sequence: CASSRPQENTEAFF. DNA for the CDR3: TGCGCCAGCAGCAGACCTCAAGAGAACACTGAAGCTTTCTTT.

This clonotype was counted between two and nine times. The chain couples TRBV29-1 to TRBJ1-1; tentatively, D is TRBD1 (6 bases). Trimming removed 5 bases at V and 3 bases at J, with 13 bases between. Germline V gives CDR1 SQVTM, CDR2 ANQGSEA. The CDR3 contains 13 residues. Here the CDR3 DNA reads TGCAGCGTTTTAAGGGCAGGGGACACTGAAGCTTTCTTT. Translating gives CSVLRAGDTEAFF.

The table lists this clonotype with many counts. CDR3 amino acids: CSVTGTSGARYNEQFF. In nucleotides, the CDR3 is TGCAGCGTCACCGGGACTAGCGGGGCCCGATACAATGAGCAGTTCTTC. V gene TRBV29-1 combines with J gene TRBJ2-1; 13 positions match TRBD2. J lost 4 bases, V lost 6 bases, and 9 bases had no gene match. Germline V CDR1 and CDR2: SQVTM, ANQGSEA. This CDR3 contains 16 residues.

This clonotype was recorded a few times. The chain has TRBV6-1 and TRBJ2-5, with D unclear. Trimming cost V 5 bases and J 0 bases, with 10 bases left between them. The CDR3 loop spans 14 amino acids. Germline CDR1 is MNHNS and CDR2 is SASEGT. CDR3 protein: CASSTLTHQETQYF. CDR3 nucleotide sequence: TGTGCCAGCAGTACCCTGACCCACCAAGAGACCCAGTACTTC.

This clonotype was seen at least ten times. The chain couples TRBV21-1 to TRBJ1-5. TRBV21-1 is a known pseudogene. This CDR3 is 16 amino acids long. CDR3 amino acids: CASSLVRGFGNQPQHF. DNA for the CDR3: TGTGCCAGCAGTCTTGTACGAGGTTTCGGCAATCAGCCCCAGCATTTT.

This clonotype has ten or more counts. The chain is built from TRBV7-8 and TRBJ1-3, with unresolved D. CDR1 and CDR2 from the germline V gene are SGHVS and FQNEAQ. This CDR3 region has 15 residues. Trimming cost V 5 bases and J 3 bases, with 14 bases left between them. DNA of the CDR3: TGTGCCAGCAGCGTAGGGCCTTACGGTGGAAACACCATATATTTT. It yields the protein CASSVGPYGGNTIYF.

This clonotype has at least ten counts. The chain links TRBV27 to TRBJ2-7; 11 bases are shared with TRBD2. V gave up 5 bases and J gave up 3 bases; unmatched junction bases: 3. The CDR3 sequence is 14 residues long. Germline CDR1 reads MNHEY; CDR2 reads SMNVEV (reference sequence). The CDR3 sequence is CASSRGTSGYEQYF. CDR3 DNA: TGTGCCAGCAGTCGGGGGACTAGCGGCTACGAGCAGTACTTC.

This clonotype has more than one count but fewer than ten. This chain connects TRBV7-9 to TRBJ1-5, with a tentative D call TRBD1 (5 bases). The ends were cut back, 5 bases at V and 11 bases at J, with 16 bases in the middle. Germline assignment: CDR1 SEHNR and CDR2 FQNEAQ (reference sequence). This CDR3 contains 13 residues. CDR3 sequence: CASSEPQGRTQHF. CDR3 in DNA: TGTGCCAGCAGCGAGCCTCAGGGAAGGACCCAGCATTTT. The complete variable domain, with remaining parts taken from reference TRBV7-9 and TRBJ1-5, reads DTGVSQNPRHKITKRGQNVTFRCDPISEHNRLYWYRQTLGQGPEFLTYFQNEAQLEKSRLLSDRFSAERPKGSFSTLEIQRTEQGDSAMYLCASSEPQGRTQHFGDGTRLSIL.

The rearrangement joins TRBV4-3 to TRBJ1-5; D ambiguous. V dropped 0 bases and J dropped 2 bases, with 17 bases sitting between them. Germline loops: CDR1 LGHNA, CDR2 YSLEER. The CDR3 loop spans 18 amino acids. CDR3 coding DNA: TGCGCCAGCAGCCAAGAACTCAAGGCCGGGTTGGGCAATCAGCCCCAGCATTTT. Translation: CASSQELKAGLGNQPQHF.

On this clonotype itself: At one boundary the junction diverges from the germline segment, which might be a read error. V gene TRBV5-5 combines with J gene TRBJ1-2, with a possible D match to TRBD1 (5 bases). The CDR3 has 13 amino acids. The germline V gene encodes CDR1 SGHKS and CDR2 YYEKEE (reference sequence). In DNA, the CDR3 is TGTGCCAGCAGCTTGGGAGGGGCCAATTCAGAGTTCTTC. Residues: CASSLGGANSEFF.

This clonotype has just a few counts. The chain is built from TRBV29-1 and TRBJ2-1; 7 bases map to TRBD1. Germline V gene sequence: CDR1 SQVTM, CDR2 ANQGSEA. V was pared by 2 bases and J by 9 bases, with 7 bases of the junction left unmatched. The CDR3 is 13 amino acids. The CDR3 region is CSVEPGAGGEQFF. In DNA, the CDR3 is TGCAGCGTTGAACCCGGAGCAGGGGGTGAGCAGTTCTTC.

This clonotype was seen a few times. Written as DNA, the CDR3 is TGCAGCGCAGTTCTTCCGGACAGCTTCTCCTACGAGCAGTACTTC. Translated: CSAVLPDSFSYEQYF. This chain links TRBV29-1 with TRBJ2-7, with D tentatively TRBD1 (6 bases). Per germline, CDR1 SQVTM and CDR2 ANQGSEA. The CDR3 has 15 amino acids. The V end lost 7 bases, the J end lost 0 bases, and 19 bases lay between the germline ends.

The table lists this clonotype with a few counts. This sequence joins TRBV9 and TRBJ2-2, with D possibly matching TRBD1 (6 bases). Trimming took 2 bases from V and 0 from J, leaving 11 bases between them. CDR1 SGDLS and CDR2 YYNGEE come from the germline V gene. CDR3 length equals 16 residues. Here the CDR3 reads CASSVPSGANTGELFF. The CDR3 DNA reads TGTGCCAGCAGCGTTCCATCAGGGGCGAACACCGGGGAGCTGTTTTTT.

The chain joins TRBV28 to TRBJ2-7; maybe TRBD2 (5 bases). The germline CDR1 and CDR2 sequences are MDHEN and SYDVKM. The V end was cut by 8 bases, the J end by 5 bases, with 13 bases between. There are 12 residues in the CDR3. In nucleotides, the CDR3 is TGTGCCAGCGGATCTAGAGCGGACGAGCAGTACTTC. It codes for CASGSRADEQYF.

This clonotype was observed many times. The chain combines TRBV11-2 with TRBJ2-7; D unclear. Trimming removed 5 bases at V and 3 bases at J, with 14 bases between. This CDR3 contains 14 residues. Germline V gene lookup returns CDR1 SGHAT and CDR2 FQNNGV. CDR3 residues: CASSDRAGYYEQYF. For the CDR3, the DNA is TGTGCCAGCAGCGACCGGGCAGGATACTACGAGCAGTACTTC.

The gene calls are TRBV6-1 and TRBJ2-2; the D gene is possibly TRBD2 (6 bases). V gave up 6 bases and J gave up 1 base, with 6 bases separating them. This CDR3 is built from 13 residues. Germline-derived CDR1 and CDR2 are MNHNS and SASEGT. The CDR3 loop reads CASRRENTGELFF. The DNA of the CDR3 is TGTGCCAGCAGGCGGGAGAACACCGGGGAGCTGTTTTTT.

This clonotype was picked up a small number of times. This chain links TRBV7-2 with TRBJ2-3; 8 bases fit TRBD1. Germline loops: CDR1 SGHTA, CDR2 FQGNSA. With V trimmed by 4 bases and J by 6 bases, 9 bases remained unmatched. The CDR3 is made up of 15 amino acids. The CDR3 nucleotides are TGTGCCAGCAGCTCCAGTCGGCAGGGGGCGGATACGCAGTATTTT. It yields the protein CASSSSRQGADTQYF.

The chain couples TRBV20-1 to TRBJ1-1; 7 bases are shared with TRBD1. The CDR3 length is 11 residues. Germline V gene sequence: CDR1 DFQATT, CDR2 SNEGSKA (reference sequence). Losses at the gene ends were 7 bases for V and 10 bases for J; bases not matched to a gene: 9. The CDR3 reads CSGLRDRVAFF. The CDR3 region has the DNA TGCAGTGGACTCCGGGACAGAGTAGCTTTCTTT.

This clonotype was seen a few times. This sequence joins TRBV29-1 and TRBJ1-2; D remains ambiguous. The CDR3 sequence is 13 residues long. The V end lost 3 bases, the J end lost 4 bases, and 12 bases lay between the germline ends. Germline V gives CDR1 SQVTM, CDR2 ANQGSEA. The CDR3 spells CSVETVPGYGYTF. CDR3 nucleotides: TGCAGCGTTGAGACCGTGCCTGGCTATGGCTACACCTTC.

V gene TRBV6-5 combines with J gene TRBJ1-2; D unclear. The length of the CDR3 is 12 residues. The V end lost 7 bases, the J end lost 5 bases, and 11 bases lay between the germline ends. CDR1 MNHEY and CDR2 SVGAGI come from the germline V gene. DNA of the CDR3: TGTGCCAGCACCAACACCGGATATGGCTACACCTTC. This encodes CASTNTGYGYTF.

Many counts were recorded for this clonotype. The genes are TRBV4-2 and TRBJ2-1; D uncertain. CDR1 LGHNA and CDR2 YNFKEQ come from the germline V gene. The CDR3 runs to 15 residues. Deletions cut 7 bases from V and 0 bases from J, with 13 bases between. As DNA, the CDR3 is TGTGCCAGCACCTGGGCGACCGGCTCCTACAATGAGCAGTTCTTC. Its protein is CASTWATGSYNEQFF.

This chain uses TRBV7-2 with TRBJ1-2; 8 nucleotides line up with TRBD1. This CDR3 has 15 residues. V trimming: 5 bases; J trimming: 3 bases; junction bases outside the gene matches: 8. Germline loops: CDR1 SGHTA, CDR2 FQGNSA. The CDR3 region has the DNA TGTGCCAGCAGCAATTCAGGGGGCGCCTACTATGGCTACACCTTC. Its protein is CASSNSGGAYYGYTF.